This T cell receptor (beta chain) derives from a study of T cells after yellow fever vaccination. Looking at the study overall: Preparation used SMART-Seq v4 Ultra Low Input for the low-cell-number fractions. The study, taken as a whole, reports: At around 96% for CD4 and around 91% for CD8, most primary-vaccination clones showed up again after the booster.

This CDR3 contains 13 residues. Germline V gives CDR1 SGDLS, CDR2 YYNGEE. J lost 7 bases, V lost 2 bases, and 4 bases had no gene match. This clonotype showed up many times. Its specificity is not known. MiXCR, applied by TCRdb to the 5' RACE reads, yields one record per CDR3 protein. Here the sample spans approximately 110,000 distinct CDR3 sequences, approximately 7% being singletons. The chain carries TRBV9 and TRBJ1-2, with 8 positions matching TRBD1. The material was CD4+ T cells sorted from PBMCs, obtained 9 to 10 days after the first yellow fever vaccination. The sequence derives from a man younger than 35 who received the YFV17D yellow fever vaccine. CDR3 sequence: CASSVAGGGGYTF. CDR3 in DNA: TGTGCCAGCAGCGTTGCAGGGGGCGGTGGCTACACCTTC.